The clone carrying this TCR beta chain occurred a few times. Its cognate antigen is unknown. This sample is part of a study of identical twins. Study observations and caveats: Carriage of fewer insertions was seen in abundant cord blood beta clonotypes, whereas memory repertoires showed none. Beta out-of-frame sequences showed weaker excess sharing between twins. There was an excess of low generation probability in the out-of-frame alpha sequences that twins shared. It was out-of-frame TCR alpha sharing in monozygotic twins that models underestimated.

TCRdb reprocessed the 5' RACE reads via MiXCR and lists one record per CDR3 protein. The sample yields around 1.7 million distinct CDR3 sequences, about 30% seen once. Germline lookup yields CDR1 MNHEY and CDR2 SVGAGI. V was cut by 6 bases and J by 2 bases, with 8 bases left in between. The CDR3 spans 12 residues. The sequence came from a newborn girl in good health. The material sequenced was cord blood. This rearrangement joins TRBV6-5 to TRBJ2-7; D may match TRBD1 or TRBD2 (5 bases each). CDR3: CASRGRPYEQYF. As DNA, the CDR3 is TGTGCCAGCAGGGGACGCCCCTACGAGCAGTACTTC.